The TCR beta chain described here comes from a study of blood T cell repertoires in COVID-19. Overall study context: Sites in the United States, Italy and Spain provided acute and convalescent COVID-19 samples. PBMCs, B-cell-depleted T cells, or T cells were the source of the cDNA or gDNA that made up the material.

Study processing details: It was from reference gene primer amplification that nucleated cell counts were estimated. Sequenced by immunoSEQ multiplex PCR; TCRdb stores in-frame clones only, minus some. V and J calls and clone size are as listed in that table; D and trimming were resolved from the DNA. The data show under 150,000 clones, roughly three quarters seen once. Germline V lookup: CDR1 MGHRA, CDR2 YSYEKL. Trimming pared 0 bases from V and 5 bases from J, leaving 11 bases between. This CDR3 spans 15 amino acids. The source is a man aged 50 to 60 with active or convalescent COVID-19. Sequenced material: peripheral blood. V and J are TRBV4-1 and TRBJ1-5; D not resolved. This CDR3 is CASSQEERTYQPQHF. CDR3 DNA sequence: TGCGCCAGCAGCCAAGAAGAACGCACTTATCAGCCCCAGCATTTT.